A single sample gave rise to the 17 T cell receptor beta chains below, sequenced in a study of blood T cell repertoires in COVID-19. Profiled with immunoSEQ multiplex PCR; TCRdb holds only in-frame clones, not every one. The data hold approximately 300,000 clones, with approximately 90% observed a single time. Input material: PBMCs or T cells enriched from blood (not recorded which). These receptors were taken from a woman under 40 who had recovered from COVID-19.

V usage is TRBV7-9 and J usage is TRBJ2-1, with 10 bases lining up with TRBD2. V gave up 5 bases and J gave up 7 bases; unmatched junction bases: 11. The CDR3 covers 16 residues. CDR1 is SEHNR and CDR2 is FQNEAQ in the germline V gene (reference sequence). The DNA of the CDR3 is TGTGCCAGCAGCCCAAATAGCGGGGGGTTACTTAATGAGCAGTTCTTC. This codes for CASSPNSGGLLNEQFF.

CDR3 DNA sequence: TGTGCCAGCAGTGAGACAGGTGGAAACACCATATATTTT. This gives the protein CASSETGGNTIYF. The chain links TRBV2 to TRBJ1-3, with D possibly being TRBD1 (6 bases). There are 13 residues in the CDR3. V lost 3 bases and J lost 3, with 6 bases in between. Germline V gene data show CDR1 as SNHLY and CDR2 as FYNNEI.

The chain recombines TRBV10-2 with TRBJ1-3; D gene ambiguous. Trimming stripped 6 bases from V and 3 bases from J, with 6 bases between. The CDR3 sequence is 12 residues long. CDR1 and CDR2 (germline): WSHSY, SAAADI. DNA for the CDR3: TGCGCCAGCAGGGGAGTTGGAAACACCATATATTTT. It yields the protein CASRGVGNTIYF.

This chain's CDR3 is CASRLSGSSYEQYF. As DNA, the CDR3 is TGCGCCAGCAGATTGAGCGGGAGCTCCTACGAGCAGTACTTC. V usage is TRBV5-1 and J usage is TRBJ2-7; 8 nucleotides agree with TRBD2. Losses at the gene ends were 5 bases for V and 0 bases for J; bases not matched to a gene: 4. The CDR3 is 14 residues long. CDR1 is SGHRS, CDR2 YFSETQ, per germline.

V and J are TRBV7-9 and TRBJ2-1, with 15 bases that match TRBD2. The V segment lost 5 bases and the J segment 8 bases; nucleotides outside the gene matches: 4. Germline lookup yields CDR1 SEHNR and CDR2 FQNEAQ (reference sequence). The CDR3 extends over 15 amino acids. The CDR3 DNA sequence: TGTGCCAGCAGCCTGGGACTAGCGGGGGGCTATGAGCAGTTCTTC. This translates into CASSLGLAGGYEQFF.

The V call is TRBV7-9, the J call TRBJ1-1; tentative D call: TRBD1 (5 bases). Germline V CDR1 and CDR2: SEHNR, FQNEAQ (reference sequence). Deletions cut 1 base from V and 0 bases from J, with 9 bases between. The CDR3 spans 15 residues. CDR3 in DNA: TGTGCCAGCAGCTTAGGACGGACAATGAACACTGAAGCTTTCTTT. Translating gives CASSLGRTMNTEAFF.

This clone was counted a few times. The DNA for the CDR3 is TGCAGTGCGAGTGGGACAGGGGGCTTCCAGCCCCAGCATTTT. Residues: CSASGTGGFQPQHF. The chain employs TRBV20-1 and TRBJ1-5; 12 nucleotides agree with TRBD1. After removal of 6 bases from V and 7 bases from J, the junction contained 7 bases not matched to a gene. Germline-derived CDR1 and CDR2 are DFQATT and SNEGSKA (reference sequence). The CDR3 loop spans 14 amino acids.

The CDR3 protein is CASSEIATANTGELFF. As DNA, the CDR3 is TGTGCCAGCAGTGAAATTGCGACAGCGAACACCGGGGAGCTGTTTTTT. The V call is TRBV6-1, the J call TRBJ2-2; a possible D gene is TRBD1 (5 bases). The germline CDR1 and CDR2 sequences are MNHNS and SASEGT. Trimming cost V 2 bases and J 0 bases, with 10 bases left between them. The CDR3 has 16 residues.

This chain links TRBV6-5 with TRBJ2-1; D may be TRBD2 (5 bases). This CDR3 region has 15 residues. CDR1 is MNHEY, CDR2 SVGAGI, per germline. V gave up 0 bases and J gave up 8 bases, with 14 bases separating them. CDR3 nucleotides: TGTGCCAGCAGTTACTCTAGCCGGTTCGGGGATGAGCAGTTCTTC. Translation gives CASSYSSRFGDEQFF.

The chain carries TRBV7-8 and TRBJ2-7; the match to TRBD1 covers 8 bases. After removal of 6 bases from V and 2 bases from J, the junction contained 12 bases not matched to a gene. The CDR3 contains 16 residues. Germline V lookup: CDR1 SGHVS, CDR2 FQNEAQ. The CDR3 bases are TGTGCCAGCAGTTTACTACAGGGGGGATGGACCTACGAGCAGTACTTC. Translated: CASSLLQGGWTYEQYF.

V gene TRBV11-2 combines with J gene TRBJ2-7; D is possibly TRBD1 (6 bases). This CDR3 has 17 residues. The V end was cut by 0 bases, the J end by 2 bases, with 17 bases between. CDR1 is SGHAT and CDR2 is FQNNGV in the germline V gene. CDR3 bases: TGTGCCAGCAGCTTAGATCCTAGGCAGGGGATTACCTACGAGCAGTACTTC. This translates into CASSLDPRQGITYEQYF. Full variable domain (remainder filled in from reference TRBV11-2 and TRBJ2-7): EAGVAQSPRYKIIEKRQSVAFWCNPISGHATLYWYQQILGQGPKLLIQFQNNGVVDDSQLPKDRFSAERLKGVDSTLKIQPAKLEDSAVYLCASSLDPRQGITYEQYFGPGTRLTVT.

The chain links TRBV19 to TRBJ2-1; 7 bases fit TRBD1. The CDR3 runs to 13 residues. CDR1 and CDR2 from the germline V gene are LNHDA and SQIVND (reference sequence). After removal of 5 bases from V and 8 bases from J, the junction contained 6 bases not matched to a gene. In nucleotides, the CDR3 is TGTGCCAGTAGTGCCCGACAGGGAGATGAGCAGTTCTTC. Translating gives CASSARQGDEQFF.

The chain employs TRBV7-3 and TRBJ2-3, with 8 bases that match TRBD1. The CDR3 is 16 residues long. Germline assignment: CDR1 SGHTA and CDR2 FQGTGA. With 5 bases clipped from V and 1 base from J, the junction kept 8 bases outside the gene matches. The CDR3 DNA follows: TGTGCCAGCAGCCCCGGACAGGGCGGGCGCACAGATACGCAGTATTTT. This encodes CASSPGQGGRTDTQYF. The full variable domain, in which reference TRBV7-3 and TRBJ2-3 provide the parts outside the CDR3, is GAGVSQTPSNKVTEKGKYVELRCDPISGHTALYWYRQSLGQGPEFLIYFQGTGAADDSGLPNDRFFAVRPEGSVSTLKIQRTERGDSAVYLCASSPGQGGRTDTQYFGPGTRLTVL.

The V call is TRBV3-1 (or the pseudogene TRBV3-2), the J call TRBJ1-1; no clear D. Germline lookup yields CDR1 LGHDT and CDR2 YNNKEL (reference sequence). The CDR3 has 14 amino acids. V lost 3 bases to trimming and J lost 1 base, with 9 bases between them. The CDR3 region has the DNA TGTGCCAGCAGCCATTATAGCGGGAACACTGAAGCTTTCTTT. Amino acids: CASSHYSGNTEAFF.

V and J are TRBV5-1 and TRBJ2-7; TRBD2 matches at 10 bases. V lost 0 bases, J lost 4 bases, and 7 bases stayed unmatched. From germline, CDR1 is SGHRS and CDR2 YFSETQ. The CDR3 runs to 16 residues. CDR3 sequence reads: CASSLGGTSVPYEQYF. CDR3 nucleotide sequence: TGCGCCAGCAGCTTGGGGGGGACTAGCGTTCCGTACGAGCAGTACTTC.

This chain joins TRBV3-1 (or the pseudogene TRBV3-2) and TRBJ2-7, with 10 bases identical to TRBD1. Trimming cost V 1 base and J 8 bases; bases outside gene matches: 11. The CDR3 sequence is 16 residues long. Germline CDR1 reads LGHDT; CDR2 reads YNNKEL (reference sequence). The CDR3 region has the DNA TGTGCCAGCAGCCAAGCGTTACTGGGACAGGGGATCAAGCAGTACTTC. Encoded protein: CASSQALLGQGIKQYF.

This clone was recorded only once. The rearrangement joins TRBV9 to TRBJ1-6; possibly TRBD1 for D (6 bases). The CDR3 length is 15 residues. The germline V and J ends were trimmed by 3 bases and 5 bases, with 12 bases remaining between them. Per germline, CDR1 SGDLS and CDR2 YYNGEE. CDR3 amino acids: CASSDRTADNSPLHF. Here the CDR3 DNA reads TGTGCCAGCAGCGACCGGACAGCCGATAATTCACCCCTCCACTTT.